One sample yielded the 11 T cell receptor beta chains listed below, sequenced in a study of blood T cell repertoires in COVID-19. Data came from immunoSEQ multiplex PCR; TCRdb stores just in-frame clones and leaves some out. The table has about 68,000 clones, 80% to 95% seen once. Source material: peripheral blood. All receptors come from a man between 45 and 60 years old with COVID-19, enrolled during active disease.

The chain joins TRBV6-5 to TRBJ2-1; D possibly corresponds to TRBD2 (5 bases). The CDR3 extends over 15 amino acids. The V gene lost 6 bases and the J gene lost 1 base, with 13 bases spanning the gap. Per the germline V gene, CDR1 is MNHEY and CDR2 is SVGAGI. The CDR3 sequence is CASRPDSISYNEQFF. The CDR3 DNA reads TGTGCCAGCAGACCGGACTCGATTTCCTACAATGAGCAGTTCTTC.

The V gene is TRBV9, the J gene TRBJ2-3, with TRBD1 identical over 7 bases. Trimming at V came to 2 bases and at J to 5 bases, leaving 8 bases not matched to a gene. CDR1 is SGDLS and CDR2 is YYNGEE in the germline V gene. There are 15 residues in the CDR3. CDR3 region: CASSVQGAGGDTQYF. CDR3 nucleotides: TGTGCCAGCAGCGTCCAAGGGGCAGGGGGAGATACGCAGTATTTT.

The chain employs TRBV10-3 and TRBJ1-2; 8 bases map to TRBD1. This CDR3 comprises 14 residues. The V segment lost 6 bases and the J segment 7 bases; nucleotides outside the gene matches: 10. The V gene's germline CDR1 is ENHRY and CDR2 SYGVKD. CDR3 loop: CAISSLGTGAGYTF. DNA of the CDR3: TGTGCCATCAGCTCCCTCGGGACAGGTGCTGGCTACACCTTC.

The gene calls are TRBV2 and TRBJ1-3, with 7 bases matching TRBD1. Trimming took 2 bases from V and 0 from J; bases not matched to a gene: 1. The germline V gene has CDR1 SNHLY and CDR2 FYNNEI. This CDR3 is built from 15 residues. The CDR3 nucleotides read TGTGCCAGCAGTGAATGGGACAGCTCTGGAAACACCATATATTTT. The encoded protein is CASSEWDSSGNTIYF.

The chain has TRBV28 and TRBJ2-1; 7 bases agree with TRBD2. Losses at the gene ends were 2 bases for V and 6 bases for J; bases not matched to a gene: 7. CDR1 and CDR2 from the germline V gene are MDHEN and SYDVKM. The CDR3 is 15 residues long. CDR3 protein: CASSLRSGGGNEQFF. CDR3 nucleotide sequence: TGTGCCAGCAGTTTAAGGTCGGGCGGGGGCAATGAGCAGTTCTTC.

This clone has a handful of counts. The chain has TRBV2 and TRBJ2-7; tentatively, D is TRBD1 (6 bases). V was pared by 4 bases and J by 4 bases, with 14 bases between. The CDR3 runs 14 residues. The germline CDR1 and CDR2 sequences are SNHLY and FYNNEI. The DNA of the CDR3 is TGTGCCAGCAGTGTTGAGGACAGCACATACGAGCAGTACTTC. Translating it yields CASSVEDSTYEQYF.

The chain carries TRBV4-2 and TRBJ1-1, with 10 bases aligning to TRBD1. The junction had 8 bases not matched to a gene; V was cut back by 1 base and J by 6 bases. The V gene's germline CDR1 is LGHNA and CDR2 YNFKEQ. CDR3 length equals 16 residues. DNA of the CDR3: TGTGCCAGCAGCCAAGCGTCGGGACAGGGGTTTCCTGAAGCTTTCTTT. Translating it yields CASSQASGQGFPEAFF.

The CDR3 sequence is CASSFDRGLGNTIYF. The CDR3 nucleotides are TGCGCCAGCAGCTTCGACAGGGGGCTCGGAAACACCATATATTTT. The V and J genes are TRBV5-1 and TRBJ1-3, with 10 bases that match TRBD1. Germline-derived CDR1 and CDR2 are SGHRS and YFSETQ. The CDR3 contains 15 residues. Trimming cost V 2 bases and J 4 bases; bases outside gene matches: 3.

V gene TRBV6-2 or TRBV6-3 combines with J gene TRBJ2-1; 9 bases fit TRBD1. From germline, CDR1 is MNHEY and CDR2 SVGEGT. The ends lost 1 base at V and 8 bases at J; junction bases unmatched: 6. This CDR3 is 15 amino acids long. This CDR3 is CASSYWGTGRDEQFF. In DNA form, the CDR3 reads TGTGCCAGCAGTTACTGGGGGACAGGGAGGGATGAGCAGTTCTTC.

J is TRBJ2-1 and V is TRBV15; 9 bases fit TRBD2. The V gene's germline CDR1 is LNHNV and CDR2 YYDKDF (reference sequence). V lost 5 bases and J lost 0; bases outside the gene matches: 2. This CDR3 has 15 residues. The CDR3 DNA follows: TGTGCCACCAGCGGTAGCGGGAGCTCCTACAATGAGCAGTTCTTC. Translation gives CATSGSGSSYNEQFF. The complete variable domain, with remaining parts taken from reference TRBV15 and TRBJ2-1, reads DAMVIQNPRYQVTQFGKPVTLSCSQTLNHNVMYWYQQKSSQAPKLLFHYYDKDFNNEADTPDNFQSRRPNTSFCFLDIRSPGLGDTAMYLCATSGSGSSYNEQFFGPGTRLTVL.

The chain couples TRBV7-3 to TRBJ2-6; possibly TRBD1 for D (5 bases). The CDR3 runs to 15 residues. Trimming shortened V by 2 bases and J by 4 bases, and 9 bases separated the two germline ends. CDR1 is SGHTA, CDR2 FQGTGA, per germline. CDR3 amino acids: CASSLQGPGANVLTF. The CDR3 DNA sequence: TGTGCCAGCAGCTTACAGGGCCCCGGGGCCAACGTCCTGACTTTC.